This entry describes one T cell receptor beta chain. Its target is unknown. This sample was included in a study of cytomegalovirus exposure and HLA in healthy donors. The PCR contained 60 Vbeta and 13 Jbeta primers. Clones were read by immunoSEQ multiplex PCR, and TCRdb kept only the in-frame ones, dropping some. Of 180,000 or so clones in the sample, roughly 80% are singletons; the top ten hold roughly 4.9%. Overall study findings and caveats: Earlier analysis yielded a pattern in which most TCR beta V segments were productive about 87% or about 30% of the time.

The specimen sequenced was PBMCs. The sequence derives from a woman aged 18-35 years in good health and CMV-seropositive.

CDR3 in DNA: TGTGCCAGTAGAAAACCCTTACCGGCAGGGGACACTGAAGCTTTCTTT. It encodes CASRKPLPAGDTEAFF. This chain links TRBV19 with TRBJ1-1; the D gene is possibly TRBD1 (6 bases). Germline values: CDR1 LNHDA, CDR2 SQIVND (reference sequence). The V and J ends lost 6 bases and 3 bases respectively, with 20 bases between them. The CDR3 length is 16 residues.